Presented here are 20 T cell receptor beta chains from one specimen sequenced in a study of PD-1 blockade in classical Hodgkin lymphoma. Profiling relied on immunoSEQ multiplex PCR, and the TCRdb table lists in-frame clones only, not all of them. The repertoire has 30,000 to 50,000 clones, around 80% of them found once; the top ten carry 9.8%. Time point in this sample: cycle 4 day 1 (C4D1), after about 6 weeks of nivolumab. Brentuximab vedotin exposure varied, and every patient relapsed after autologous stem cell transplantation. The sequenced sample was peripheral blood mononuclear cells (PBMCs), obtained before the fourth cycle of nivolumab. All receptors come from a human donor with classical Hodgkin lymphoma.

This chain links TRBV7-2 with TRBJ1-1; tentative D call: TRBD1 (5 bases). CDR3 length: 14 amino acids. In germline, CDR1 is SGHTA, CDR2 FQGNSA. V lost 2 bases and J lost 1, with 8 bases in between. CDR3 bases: TGTGCCAGCAGCTTACGGGGCTCGAACACTGAAGCTTTCTTT. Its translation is CASSLRGSNTEAFF.

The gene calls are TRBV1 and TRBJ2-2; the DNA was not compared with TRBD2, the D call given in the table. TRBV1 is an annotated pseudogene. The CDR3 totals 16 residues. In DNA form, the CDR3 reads TGCACCAGCAGCCAGGGATCCGGGGTCGCTGCCGGGGAGCTGTTTTTT. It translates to CTSSQGSGVAAGELFF.

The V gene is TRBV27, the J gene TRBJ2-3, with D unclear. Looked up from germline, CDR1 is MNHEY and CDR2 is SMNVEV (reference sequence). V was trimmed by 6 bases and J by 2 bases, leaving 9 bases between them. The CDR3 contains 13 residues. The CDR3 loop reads CASSLSYTDTQYF. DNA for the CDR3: TGTGCCAGCAGCCTCTCCTACACAGATACGCAGTATTTT.

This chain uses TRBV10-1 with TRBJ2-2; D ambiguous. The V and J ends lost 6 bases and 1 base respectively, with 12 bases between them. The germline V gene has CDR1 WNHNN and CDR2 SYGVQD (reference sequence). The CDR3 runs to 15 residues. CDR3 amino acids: CASRGSDWNTGELFF. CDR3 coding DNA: TGCGCCAGCAGGGGCTCGGATTGGAACACCGGGGAGCTGTTTTTT.

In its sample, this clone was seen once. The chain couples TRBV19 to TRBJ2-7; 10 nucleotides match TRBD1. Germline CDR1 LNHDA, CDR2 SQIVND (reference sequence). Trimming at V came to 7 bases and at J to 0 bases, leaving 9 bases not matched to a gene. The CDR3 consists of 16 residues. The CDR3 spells CASTGRDRGASYEQYF. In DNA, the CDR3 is TGTGCCAGTACCGGCCGGGACAGGGGCGCCTCCTACGAGCAGTACTTC.

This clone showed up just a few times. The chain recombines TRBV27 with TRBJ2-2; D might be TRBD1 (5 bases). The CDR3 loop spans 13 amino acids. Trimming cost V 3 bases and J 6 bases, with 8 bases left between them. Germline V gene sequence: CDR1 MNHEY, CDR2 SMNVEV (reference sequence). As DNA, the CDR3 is TGTGCCAGCAGTTTGTTCAGGGCCGGGGAGCTGTTTTTT. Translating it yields CASSLFRAGELFF.

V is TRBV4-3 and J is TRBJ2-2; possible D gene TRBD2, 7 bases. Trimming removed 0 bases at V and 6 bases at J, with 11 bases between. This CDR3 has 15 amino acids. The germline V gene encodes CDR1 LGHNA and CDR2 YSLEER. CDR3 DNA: TGCGCCAGCAGCCAAGAAGAGGGGGGGTCCGGGGAGCTGTTTTTT. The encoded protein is CASSQEEGGSGELFF.

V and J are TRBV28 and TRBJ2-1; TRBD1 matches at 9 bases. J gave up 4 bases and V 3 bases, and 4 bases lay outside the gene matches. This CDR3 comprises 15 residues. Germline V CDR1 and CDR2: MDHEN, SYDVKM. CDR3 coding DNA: TGTGCCAGCAGTTTTTATGGACAGGGGTACAATGAGCAGTTCTTC. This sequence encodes CASSFYGQGYNEQFF.

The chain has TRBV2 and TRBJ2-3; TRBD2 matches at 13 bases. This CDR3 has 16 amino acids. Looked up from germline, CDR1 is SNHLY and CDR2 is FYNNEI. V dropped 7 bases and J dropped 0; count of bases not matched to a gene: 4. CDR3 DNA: TGTGCCAGCACCCGACTAGCGGGGGGTAGCACAGATACGCAGTATTTT. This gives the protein CASTRLAGGSTDTQYF. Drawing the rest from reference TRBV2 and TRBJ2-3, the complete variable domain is EPEVTQTPSHQVTQMGQEVILRCVPISNHLYFYWYRQILGQKVEFLVSFYNNEISEKSEIFDDQFSVERPDGSNFTLKIRSTKLEDSAMYFCASTRLAGGSTDTQYFGPGTRLTVL.

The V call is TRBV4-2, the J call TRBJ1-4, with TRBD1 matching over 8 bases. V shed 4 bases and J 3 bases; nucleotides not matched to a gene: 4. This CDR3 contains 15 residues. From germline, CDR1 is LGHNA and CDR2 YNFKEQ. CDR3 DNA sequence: TGTGCCAGCAGCCCAGGGGGCTGGGCTAATGAAAAACTGTTTTTT. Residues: CASSPGGWANEKLFF.

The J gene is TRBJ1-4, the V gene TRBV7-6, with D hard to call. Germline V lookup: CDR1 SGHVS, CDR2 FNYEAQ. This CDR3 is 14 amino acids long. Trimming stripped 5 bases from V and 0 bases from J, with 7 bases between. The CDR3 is CASSLRATNEKLFF. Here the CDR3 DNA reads TGTGCCAGCAGCCTCAGAGCAACTAATGAAAAACTGTTTTTT.

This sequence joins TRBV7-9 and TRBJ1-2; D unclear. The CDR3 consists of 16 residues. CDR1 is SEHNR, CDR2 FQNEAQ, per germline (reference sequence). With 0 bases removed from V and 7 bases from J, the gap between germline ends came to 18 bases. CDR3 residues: CASSLAEGGFLTGYTF. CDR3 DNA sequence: TGTGCCAGCAGCTTAGCGGAGGGAGGGTTTCTCACTGGCTACACCTTC.

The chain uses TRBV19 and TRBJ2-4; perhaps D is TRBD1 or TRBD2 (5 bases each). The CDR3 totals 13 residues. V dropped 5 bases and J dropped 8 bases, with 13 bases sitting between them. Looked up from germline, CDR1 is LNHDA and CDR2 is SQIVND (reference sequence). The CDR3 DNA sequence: TGTGCCAGTAGTGAGGGGATGTGGGACATTCAGTACTTC. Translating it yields CASSEGMWDIQYF.

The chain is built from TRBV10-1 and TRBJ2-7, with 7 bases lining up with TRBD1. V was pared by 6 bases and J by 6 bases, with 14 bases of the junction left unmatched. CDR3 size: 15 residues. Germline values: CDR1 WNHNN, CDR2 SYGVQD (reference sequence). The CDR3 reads CASSTGAAVTSEQYF. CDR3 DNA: TGCGCCAGCAGCACAGGGGCGGCGGTAACCTCCGAGCAGTACTTC.

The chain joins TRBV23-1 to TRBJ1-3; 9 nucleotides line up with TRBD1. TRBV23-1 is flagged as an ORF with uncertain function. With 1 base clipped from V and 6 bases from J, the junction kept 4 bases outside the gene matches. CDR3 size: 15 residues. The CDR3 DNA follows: TGCGCCAGCAGTCAATTGGACAGGGGAGAAAACACCATATATTTT. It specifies CASSQLDRGENTIYF.

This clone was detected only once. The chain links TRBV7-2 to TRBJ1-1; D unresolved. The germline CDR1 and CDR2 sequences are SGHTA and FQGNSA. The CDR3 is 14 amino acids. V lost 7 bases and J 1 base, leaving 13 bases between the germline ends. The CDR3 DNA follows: TGTGCCAGCACCTTTAGGCGTGGGAACACTGAAGCTTTCTTT. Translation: CASTFRRGNTEAFF.

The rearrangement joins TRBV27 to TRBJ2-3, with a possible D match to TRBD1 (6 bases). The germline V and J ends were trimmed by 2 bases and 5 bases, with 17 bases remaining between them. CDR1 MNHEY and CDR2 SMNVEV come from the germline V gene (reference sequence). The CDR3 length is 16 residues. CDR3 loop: CASSLMITGTLDTQYF. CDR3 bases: TGTGCCAGCAGTTTAATGATTACAGGGACATTAGATACGCAGTATTTT.

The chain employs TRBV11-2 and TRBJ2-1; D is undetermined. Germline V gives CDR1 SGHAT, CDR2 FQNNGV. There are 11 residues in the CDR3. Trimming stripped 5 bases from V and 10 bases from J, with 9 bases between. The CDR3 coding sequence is TGTGCCAGCAGCCCTGGTCCGGAGCAGTTCTTC. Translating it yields CASSPGPEQFF.

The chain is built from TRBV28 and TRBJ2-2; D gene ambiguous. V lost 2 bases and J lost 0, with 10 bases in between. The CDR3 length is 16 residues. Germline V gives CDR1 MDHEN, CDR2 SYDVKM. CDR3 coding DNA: TGTGCCAGCAGTTTAATTAGGCACGCGAACACCGGGGAGCTGTTTTTT. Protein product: CASSLIRHANTGELFF.

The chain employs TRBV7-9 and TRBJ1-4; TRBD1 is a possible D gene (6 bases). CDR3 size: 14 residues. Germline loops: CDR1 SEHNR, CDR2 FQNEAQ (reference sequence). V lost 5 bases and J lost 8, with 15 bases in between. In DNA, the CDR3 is TGTGCCAGCAGCCCGGACAGCGGGGGGGAAAAACTGTTTTTT. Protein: CASSPDSGGEKLFF.